The 20 T cell receptor beta chains below were found in one sample sequenced in a study of blood T cells in healthy people across ages. Using a J-beta primer mix together with a sample-barcoded 5' primer, a second PCR was run for about 7 to 12 cycles. TCRdb passed the 5' RACE reads through MiXCR, listing each CDR3 protein once. The sample contains fewer than 800,000 distinct CDR3 sequences, 32% of which appear only once. Input material: blood. The receptor set was obtained from a woman of 80 years or more in good health.

This clonotype was observed a few times. This sequence joins TRBV5-6 and TRBJ1-2; 11 bases map to TRBD1. The CDR3 runs to 17 residues. Germline assignment: CDR1 SGHDT and CDR2 YYEEEE. Germline trimming cut 5 bases from V and 2 bases from J; bases unmatched to any gene: 11. CDR3 sequence (DNA): TGTGCCAGCAGTCCAGATACCGGGACAGGGGGGAACTATGGCTACACCTTC. Amino acid sequence: CASSPDTGTGGNYGYTF.

Notes on this clonotype: At one end, the junction sequence differs from germline, possibly due to a read error. This sequence joins TRBV5-1 and TRBJ1-2, with 7 bases fitting TRBD1. Germline values: CDR1 SGHRS, CDR2 YFSETQ. The CDR3 is 15 amino acids. The CDR3 coding sequence is TGCGCCAGCAGCTTAGAGGGCCAGGGGGACTATGGCCACACCTTC. Translating gives CASSLEGQGDYGHTF.

As regards this clonotype: Sequence at one end of the junction differs from germline and may be a read error. The J gene is TRBJ2-7, the V gene TRBV5-1; TRBD1 is a possible D gene (6 bases). CDR3 length equals 15 residues. Germline assignment: CDR1 SGHRS and CDR2 YFSETQ. The DNA of the CDR3 is TGCGCTAGCAGCTTGGATCCAGGGGCTACCTACGAGCAGTACTTC. Encoded protein: CASSLDPGATYEQYF.

The chain has TRBV6-2 or TRBV6-3 and TRBJ1-5; possibly TRBD1 for D (5 bases). CDR1 and CDR2 (germline): MNHEY, SVGEGT. V was pared by 8 bases and J by 8 bases, with 19 bases between. The CDR3 covers 14 residues. In DNA form, the CDR3 reads TGTGCCAGCTTGGGGAACGGAGGGGTGGAGCCCCAGCATTTT. Translation gives CASLGNGGVEPQHF.

Comments on this clonotype: Possible read error: a much larger clone is one base away. The V and J genes are TRBV20-1 and TRBJ2-3; D gene uncertain. The CDR3 spans 15 residues. The germline V gene encodes CDR1 DFQATT and CDR2 SNEGSKA (reference sequence). V shed 1 base and J shed 0 bases, with 11 bases lying between them. The CDR3 region has the DNA TGCAGTGCTAGAGGTCCGATCGGTAGCACAGATACGCAGTATTTT. This encodes CSARGPIGSTDTQYF.

This clonotype was seen ten or more times. V gene TRBV20-1 combines with J gene TRBJ2-7, with 9 positions matching TRBD2. V trimming: 0 bases; J trimming: 1 base; junction bases outside the gene matches: 7. The CDR3 spans 16 residues. The germline V gene encodes CDR1 DFQATT and CDR2 SNEGSKA (reference sequence). The CDR3 DNA reads as TGCAGTGCTAGAGACCCACTAGCGGGCCTGTCCTACGAGCAGTACTTC. Translating it yields CSARDPLAGLSYEQYF.

The chain carries TRBV20-1 and TRBJ2-1; 11 positions agree with TRBD2. The CDR3 totals 15 residues. J was trimmed by 10 bases and V by 2 bases; bases with no gene match: 10. Germline values: CDR1 DFQATT, CDR2 SNEGSKA (reference sequence). The CDR3 DNA reads TGCAGTGCTAGATACCCTAGCGGGGGGCTCAACGAGCAGTTCTTC. Its protein product is CSARYPSGGLNEQFF.

The chain links TRBV11-2 to TRBJ1-1, with D perhaps TRBD1 (6 bases). CDR3 size: 14 residues. Trimming took 5 bases from V and 6 from J, leaving 16 bases between them. CDR1 is SGHAT and CDR2 is FQNNGV in the germline V gene. CDR3 nucleotide sequence: TGTGCCAGCAGCCCGGGACGGGGGGCCTCTGAAGCTTTCTTT. It encodes CASSPGRGASEAFF. The variable domain in full, with the rest retrieved from reference TRBV11-2 and TRBJ1-1, is EAGVAQSPRYKIIEKRQSVAFWCNPISGHATLYWYQQILGQGPKLLIQFQNNGVVDDSQLPKDRFSAERLKGVDSTLKIQPAKLEDSAVYLCASSPGRGASEAFFGQGTRLTVV.

Details on this clonotype: A junction end diverges from the germline sequence, so it may reflect a read error. This chain connects TRBV11-1 to TRBJ2-6; weak D call: TRBD1 (5 bases). Germline lookup yields CDR1 SGHAT and CDR2 FQDESV (reference sequence). There are 17 residues in the CDR3. CDR3 sequence reads: CASSLYPSSSGANVRTF. CDR3 nucleotides: TGTGCCAGCAGCTTATATCCTTCTTCTTCTGGGGCCAACGTCCGGACTTTC.

The chain links TRBV5-1 to TRBJ2-7; no firm D call. Trimming removed 7 bases at V and 0 bases at J, with 14 bases between. Looked up from germline, CDR1 is SGHRS and CDR2 is YFSETQ. This CDR3 is built from 14 residues. CDR3 in DNA: TGCGCCAGCCGTCCAGACCGGGCCTCCTACGAGCAGTACTTC. It translates to CASRPDRASYEQYF.

The J gene is TRBJ1-3, the V gene TRBV7-2; the D is unclear. Germline loops: CDR1 SGHTA, CDR2 FQGNSA. This CDR3 is 15 amino acids long. The V end lost 0 bases, the J end lost 4 bases, and 10 bases lay between the germline ends. As DNA, the CDR3 is TGTGCCAGCAGCTTAGCGGGAGAAGGCGGAAACACCATATATTTT. This translates into CASSLAGEGGNTIYF. Filled out from reference TRBV7-2 and TRBJ1-3, the complete variable domain reads GAGVSQSPSNKVTEKGKDVELRCDPISGHTALYWYRQSLGQGLEFLIYFQGNSAPDKSGLPSDRFSAERTGGSVSTLTIQRTQQEDSAVYLCASSLAGEGGNTIYFGEGSWLTVV.

About this clonotype: A read error may explain this, as a much larger clone is one base away. V is TRBV7-3 and J is TRBJ2-3; 13 bases map to TRBD2. The CDR3 runs 16 residues. The germline CDR1 and CDR2 sequences are SGHTA and FQGTGA. CDR3: CTSRRGLAGSTDTQYF. CDR3 sequence (DNA): TGTACCAGCAGGCGGGGACTAGCGGGGAGCACAGATACGCAGTATTTT.

J is TRBJ2-2 and V is TRBV7-3; TRBD1 aligns across 12 bases. Germline CDR1 and CDR2: SGHTA and FQGTGA. This CDR3 region has 17 residues. Trimming at V came to 4 bases and at J to 7 bases, leaving 10 bases not matched to a gene. CDR3 region: CASSSGTGGAAGGELFF. The CDR3 DNA reads as TGTGCCAGCAGCTCTGGGACAGGGGGCGCCGCTGGCGGGGAGCTGTTTTTT.

In this sample, this clonotype turned up a few times. V usage is TRBV5-1 and J usage is TRBJ1-6; 7 nucleotides match TRBD1. This CDR3 contains 16 residues. Per germline, CDR1 SGHRS and CDR2 YFSETQ. V gave up 3 bases and J gave up 5 bases; unmatched junction bases: 8. The CDR3: CASSSQTQGHNSPLHF. CDR3 sequence (DNA): TGCGCCAGCAGCTCCCAAACACAGGGGCATAATTCACCCCTCCACTTT. Full variable domain (outside the CDR3, taken from reference TRBV5-1 and TRBJ1-6): KAGVTQTPRYLIKTRGQQVTLSCSPISGHRSVSWYQQTPGQGLQFLFEYFSETQRNKGNFPGRFSGRQFSNSRSEMNVSTLELGDSALYLCASSSQTQGHNSPLHFGNGTRLTVT.

This clonotype has a handful of counts. The chain employs TRBV18 and TRBJ2-7; D gene unclear. V lost 6 bases to trimming and J lost 4 bases, with 10 bases between them. The CDR3 totals 12 residues. Germline values: CDR1 KGHSH, CDR2 LQKENI. CDR3 region: CASSPGLYEQYF. CDR3 DNA: TGTGCCAGCTCTCCTGGGTTGTACGAGCAGTACTTC. Full variable domain (rest looked up from reference TRBV18 and TRBJ2-7): NAGVMQNPRHLVRRRGQEARLRCSPMKGHSHVYWYRQLPEEGLKFMVYLQKENIIDESGMPKERFSAEFPKEGPSILRIQQVVRGDSAAYFCASSPGLYEQYFGPGTRLTVT.

Of note for this clonotype: A much larger clone sits a single nucleotide away, making a read error possible. CDR3: CASRHTGINTEAFF. The CDR3 nucleotides read TGTGCCAGCAGACATACAGGGATTAACACTGAAGCTTTCTTT. The V and J genes are TRBV28 and TRBJ1-1; a weak D match, TRBD1 (6 bases). Trimming removed 6 bases at V and 2 bases at J, with 13 bases between. Germline V CDR1 and CDR2: MDHEN, SYDVKM. This CDR3 spans 14 amino acids.

This clonotype was observed at least ten times. V and J are TRBV20-1 and TRBJ2-7, with TRBD1 matching 8 bases. The CDR3 contains 15 residues. Per the germline V gene, CDR1 is DFQATT and CDR2 is SNEGSKA (reference sequence). V lost 5 bases and J lost 0; bases outside the gene matches: 9. CDR3 in DNA: TGCAGTGCTGAAAGACCCGGGACAGGCTCCTACGAGCAGTACTTC. Translating gives CSAERPGTGSYEQYF.

The V and J genes are TRBV7-2 and TRBJ2-1, with 8 bases matching TRBD1. The length of the CDR3 is 17 residues. V shed 1 base, J shed 2 bases, and the junction held 7 bases outside the gene matches. Germline CDR1 reads SGHTA; CDR2 reads FQGNSA. CDR3 in DNA: TGTGCCAGCAGCTTAGTCCAGGGCAGGGGGCCCTACAATGAGCAGTTCTTC. Protein product: CASSLVQGRGPYNEQFF.

This clonotype has more than one count but fewer than ten. V is TRBV7-8 and J is TRBJ1-1, with 9 bases matching TRBD1. This CDR3 contains 14 residues. V gave up 5 bases and J gave up 10 bases; unmatched junction bases: 11. Germline values: CDR1 SGHVS, CDR2 FQNEAQ. Here the CDR3 DNA reads TGTGCCAGCAGCCCTAATGCGGGACAGGGACGAGCTTTCTTT. This sequence encodes CASSPNAGQGRAFF.

In its sample, this clonotype was seen many times. This chain links TRBV15 with TRBJ1-2; D might be TRBD1 (5 bases). V dropped 5 bases and J dropped 2 bases, with 21 bases sitting between them. The CDR3 length is 17 residues. Germline V gene sequence: CDR1 LNHNV, CDR2 YYDKDF (reference sequence). This CDR3 reads CATSSLWQGARNYGYTF. In DNA, the CDR3 is TGTGCCACCAGCTCCCTCTGGCAGGGCGCGAGGAACTATGGCTACACCTTC.